This TCR beta chain was obtained from a study of control samples from healthy donors and cancer patients. The CDR3 runs 12 residues. Germline CDR1 reads SQVTM; CDR2 reads ANQGSEA. The ends were cut back, 6 bases at V and 1 base at J, with 9 bases in the middle. Measured with immunoSEQ multiplex PCR; TCRdb has only the in-frame clones, and not every one. This sample has 82,000 or so clones; about 94% occur once, and the top ten carry 4.8%. The receptor was isolated from a woman aged 18 to 35 in good health. The V call is TRBV29-1, the J call TRBJ1-1; D might be TRBD1 (5 bases). Material for sequencing was blood. The CDR3, as DNA: TGCAGCGTCAAAACAGGGAACACTGAAGCTTTCTTT. Encoded protein: CSVKTGNTEAFF. Variable domain in full (rest from reference TRBV29-1 and TRBJ1-1): SAVISQKPSRDICQRGTSLTIQCQVDSQVTMMFWYRQQPGQSLTLIATANQGSEATYESGFVIDKFPISRPNLTFSTLTVSNMSPEDSSIYLCSVKTGNTEAFFGQGTRLTVV.